This TCR beta chain emerged from a study of regulatory T cells in long-lasting Graves disease. The study's findings and limits: Authors noted too few samples as a limitation. Favored usage of TRBV28, TRBJ1-2 and TRBJ2-5 was recorded in persistent disease.

TCR beta libraries were built with iRepertoire HTBI primers and Arm-PCR of CDR3 regions. One entry per CDR3 protein results from TCRdb running MiXCR on the multiplex PCR reads. Among around 450,000 distinct CDR3 sequences, roughly 21% were seen once, and the ten largest hold roughly 7%. Time point reported: persistent/refractory GD, antithyroid drugs over 5 years with positive TRAb. RNA extracted from PBMCs served as the sequencing template. V shed 3 bases and J 3 bases; nucleotides not matched to a gene: 7. The germline gives CDR1 SGHTA, CDR2 FQGNSA. This CDR3 is built from 16 residues. This clonotype has just a few counts. Its antigen is unidentified.

The rearrangement uses TRBV7-2 and TRBJ2-2; 7 bases are shared with TRBD1. The receptor was isolated from a female donor with Graves disease. The sequencing used peripheral blood mononuclear cells (PBMCs), collected when the disease was refractory, from a patient treated with antithyroid drugs. The CDR3 nucleotides are TGTGCCAGCAGCTTTCCGGGACAGCGGCACACCGGGGAGCTGTTTTTT. This gives the protein CASSFPGQRHTGELFF.